This TCR beta chain was obtained from a study of cytomegalovirus exposure and HLA in healthy donors. 13 Jbeta primers and 60 Vbeta primers were used for the PCR. This table comes from immunoSEQ multiplex PCR, and its TCRdb copy is limited to in-frame clones, with some not included. There are roughly 110,000 clones in the sample; around 73% occur only once, and about 8% lies in the top ten. The CDR3 covers 21 residues. The V gene's germline CDR1 is MGHRA and CDR2 YSYEKL. With 3 bases clipped from V and 8 bases from J, the junction kept 19 bases outside the gene matches. This chain connects TRBV4-1 to TRBJ2-1; 16 nucleotides line up with TRBD2. This clonotype was obtained from a man in his thirties or forties in good health and CMV-seronegative. Sample: PBMCs. The CDR3 loop is CASSQQRGTSGRAHSRDEQFF. The CDR3 nucleotides read TGCGCCAGCAGCCAGCAGCGGGGGACTAGCGGGAGGGCCCACTCCCGCGATGAGCAGTTCTTC.